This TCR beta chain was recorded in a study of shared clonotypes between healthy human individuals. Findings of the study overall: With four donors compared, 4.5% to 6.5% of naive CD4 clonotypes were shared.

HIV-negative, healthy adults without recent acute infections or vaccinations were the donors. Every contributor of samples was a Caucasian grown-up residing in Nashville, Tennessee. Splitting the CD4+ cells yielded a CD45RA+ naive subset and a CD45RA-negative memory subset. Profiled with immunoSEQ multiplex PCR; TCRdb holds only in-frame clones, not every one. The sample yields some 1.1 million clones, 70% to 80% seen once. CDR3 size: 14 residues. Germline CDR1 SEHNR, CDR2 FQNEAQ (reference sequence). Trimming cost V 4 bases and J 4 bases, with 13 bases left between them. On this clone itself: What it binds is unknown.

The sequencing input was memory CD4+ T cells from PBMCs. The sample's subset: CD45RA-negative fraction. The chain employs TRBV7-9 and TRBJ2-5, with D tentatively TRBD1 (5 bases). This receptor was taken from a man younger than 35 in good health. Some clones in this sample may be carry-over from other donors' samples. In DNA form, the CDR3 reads TGTGCCAGCAGCTCGCAGGGATTGGTAGAGACCCAGTACTTC. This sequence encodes CASSSQGLVETQYF.